These 20 T cell receptor beta chains were all obtained from the same sample, sequenced in a study of blood T cell repertoires in COVID-19. Only in-frame clones appear in the TCRdb table, and some are missing; sequencing was by immunoSEQ multiplex PCR. Here the sample spans around 120,000 clones, 90% being singletons. Sequencing was performed on peripheral blood. The receptors shown here come from a man in his fifties or sixties with active COVID-19.

This clone was counted once. V and J are TRBV6-1 and TRBJ2-7, with TRBD1 matching 8 bases. CDR1 is MNHNS, CDR2 SASEGT, per germline. After removal of 3 bases from V and 3 bases from J, the junction contained 7 bases not matched to a gene. This CDR3 spans 15 amino acids. CDR3 amino acids: CASSEPGQVNYEQYV. Written as DNA, the CDR3 is TGTGCCAGCAGTGAGCCGGGACAGGTGAACTACGAGCAGTACGTC.

The chain is built from TRBV2 and TRBJ2-2; TRBD2 agrees at 13 bases. Germline trimming cut 5 bases from V and 1 base from J; bases unmatched to any gene: 4. Germline loops: CDR1 SNHLY, CDR2 FYNNEI. The CDR3 contains 17 residues. As DNA, the CDR3 is TGTGCCAGCAGTCGACTAGCGGGAGGAGAGAACACCGGGGAGCTGTTTTTT. Protein: CASSRLAGGENTGELFF.

The genes are TRBV9 and TRBJ2-7; 7 bases are shared with TRBD1. Germline V gene sequence: CDR1 SGDLS, CDR2 YYNGEE. With V trimmed by 3 bases and J by 2 bases, 8 bases remained unmatched. This CDR3 spans 15 amino acids. The CDR3: CASSAGQTVTYEQYF. The CDR3 bases are TGTGCCAGCAGCGCGGGACAGACAGTTACCTACGAGCAGTACTTC. The entire variable domain, with the rest obtained from reference TRBV9 and TRBJ2-7, is as follows: DSGVTQTPKHLITATGQRVTLRCSPRSGDLSVYWYQQSLDQGLQFLIQYYNGEERAKGNILERFSAQQFPDLHSELNLSSLELGDSALYFCASSAGQTVTYEQYFGPGTRLTVT.

For the CDR3, the DNA is TGTGCCAGCAGTGAGACAGGTAGAGGCCGCACAGATACGCAGTATTTT. It codes for CASSETGRGRTDTQYF. V and J are TRBV6-1 and TRBJ2-3; possible D gene TRBD1, 6 bases. Germline CDR1 reads MNHNS; CDR2 reads SASEGT. V dropped 3 bases and J dropped 1 base, with 14 bases sitting between them. The CDR3 is made up of 16 amino acids.

This clone was detected a few times. The chain recombines TRBV18 with TRBJ1-1; 7 positions agree with TRBD1. The CDR3 consists of 15 residues. Germline values: CDR1 KGHSH, CDR2 LQKENI. With 5 bases clipped from V and 1 base from J, the junction kept 7 bases outside the gene matches. In nucleotides, the CDR3 is TGTGCCAGCTCAGCGGGACAGCACGCGAACACTGAAGCTTTCTTT. This sequence encodes CASSAGQHANTEAFF.

The chain combines TRBV12-5 with TRBJ1-1, with D maybe TRBD1 (5 bases). CDR1 and CDR2 from the germline V gene are LGHNT and FRNRAP. This CDR3 is 20 amino acids long. V lost 0 bases, J lost 1 base, and 24 bases lay in between. The CDR3 nucleotides are TGTGCTAGTGGTTTGGTTCGGCCATTAGACAGTTCCCGCTGGAACACTGAAGCTTTCTTT. This encodes CASGLVRPLDSSRWNTEAFF.

The chain is built from TRBV4-1 and TRBJ2-7, with 8 bases that match TRBD1. J was trimmed by 5 bases and V by 1 base; bases with no gene match: 13. This CDR3 is built from 17 residues. Germline V gene sequence: CDR1 MGHRA, CDR2 YSYEKL. CDR3 sequence (DNA): TGCGCCAGCAGCCAAGTATCTCTTCGGACAGGGTTCGACGAGCAGTACTTC. Its translation: CASSQVSLRTGFDEQYF.

This clone came up a few times. The J gene is TRBJ1-5, the V gene TRBV5-1; 8 bases fit TRBD1. V was clipped by 6 bases and J by 6 bases; unmatched bases: 11. Germline lookup yields CDR1 SGHRS and CDR2 YFSETQ. This CDR3 is 15 amino acids long. Written as DNA, the CDR3 is TGCGCCAGCAACACGGTGGACAGGGAGGGTCAGCCCCAGCATTTT. Amino acids: CASNTVDREGQPQHF. Variable domain in full (rest from reference TRBV5-1 and TRBJ1-5): KAGVTQTPRYLIKTRGQQVTLSCSPISGHRSVSWYQQTPGQGLQFLFEYFSETQRNKGNFPGRFSGRQFSNSRSEMNVSTLELGDSALYLCASNTVDREGQPQHFGDGTRLSIL.

There are a few counts of this clone. CDR3 loop: CASSLAGTGDNSPLHF. DNA for the CDR3: TGCGCCAGCAGCTTGGCCGGGACAGGGGATAATTCACCCCTCCACTTT. The rearrangement joins TRBV5-1 to TRBJ1-6, with 10 bases fitting TRBD1. Trimming removed 0 bases from V and 5 bases from J; junction bases left unmatched: 2. CDR1 SGHRS and CDR2 YFSETQ come from the germline V gene. CDR3 length: 16 residues.

The rearrangement uses TRBV9 and TRBJ2-2; 9 bases map to TRBD2. The germline CDR1 and CDR2 sequences are SGDLS and YYNGEE. CDR3 size: 16 residues. V lost 0 bases to trimming and J lost 0 bases; unmatched junction nucleotides: 0. The CDR3 nucleotides read TGTGCCAGCAGCGTAGGCGGGGGGGCGAACACCGGGGAGCTGTTTTTT. This sequence encodes CASSVGGGANTGELFF.

The rearrangement joins TRBV13 to TRBJ2-7; D is uncertain. This CDR3 has 11 residues. CDR1 PRHDT and CDR2 FYEKMQ come from the germline V gene (reference sequence). V was pared by 2 bases and J by 3 bases, with 2 bases between. The CDR3 DNA reads as TGTGCCAGCAGCTTACGCTACGAGCAGTACTTC. The encoded protein is CASSLRYEQYF.

The V call is TRBV12-3 or TRBV12-4, the J call TRBJ1-5; D remains unclear. Trimming shortened V by 3 bases and J by 4 bases, and 7 bases separated the two germline ends. This CDR3 is 13 amino acids long. The CDR3 reads CASSFPPNQPQHF. The DNA for the CDR3 is TGTGCCAGCAGTTTTCCCCCTAATCAGCCCCAGCATTTT.

The chain carries TRBV18 and TRBJ2-3, with D perhaps matching TRBD2 (6 bases). The CDR3 consists of 13 residues. Looked up from germline, CDR1 is KGHSH and CDR2 is LQKENI. V dropped 5 bases and J dropped 4 bases, with 10 bases sitting between them. The CDR3 here is CASSIREADTQYF. In nucleotides, the CDR3 is TGTGCCAGCTCAATCAGGGAGGCAGATACGCAGTATTTT.

The chain combines TRBV6-5 with TRBJ1-6; D unclear. Trimming shortened V by 5 bases and J by 7 bases, and 9 bases separated the two germline ends. CDR3 length: 13 amino acids. Germline values: CDR1 MNHEY, CDR2 SVGAGI. In nucleotides, the CDR3 is TGTGCCAGCAGTAACACAGTGAATTCACCCCTCCACTTT. This translates into CASSNTVNSPLHF.

The gene calls are TRBV14 and TRBJ2-5; 9 nucleotides agree with TRBD1. Germline assignment: CDR1 SGHDN and CDR2 FVKESK. The junction had 11 bases not matched to a gene; V was cut back by 4 bases and J by 5 bases. The CDR3 runs 16 residues. CDR3 loop: CASSPLRDRAGETQYF. CDR3 in DNA: TGTGCCAGCAGCCCACTCCGGGACAGGGCCGGGGAGACCCAGTACTTC.

The chain is built from TRBV5-4 and TRBJ1-1; 7 positions agree with TRBD1. The junction had 9 bases not matched to a gene; V was cut back by 3 bases and J by 4 bases. CDR3 length: 15 residues. Germline loops: CDR1 SGHNT, CDR2 YYREEE (reference sequence). CDR3: CASSSTGQVGTEAFF. DNA for the CDR3: TGTGCCAGCAGCTCCACCGGACAGGTCGGCACTGAAGCTTTCTTT.

The chain combines TRBV7-8 with TRBJ1-2; 9 nucleotides agree with TRBD1. J gave up 4 bases and V 2 bases, and 11 bases lay outside the gene matches. Germline values: CDR1 SGHVS, CDR2 FQNEAQ. This CDR3 has 17 residues. The CDR3 nucleotides are TGTGCCAGCAGCTTAAAACGGCTACAGGGGGCCGGCTATGGCTACACCTTC. It yields the protein CASSLKRLQGAGYGYTF.

The chain carries TRBV6-5 and TRBJ2-7, with 11 bases matching TRBD1. In germline, CDR1 is MNHEY, CDR2 SVGAGI. Trimming cost V 6 bases and J 6 bases; bases outside gene matches: 10. CDR3 length equals 15 residues. The DNA of the CDR3 is TGTGCCAGCAGCCGGGACAGGGGGTCATTCTCCGAGCAGTACGTC. It yields the protein CASSRDRGSFSEQYV.

This sequence joins TRBV27 and TRBJ2-1, with 11 bases lining up with TRBD2. The trim removed 1 base at V and 1 base at J, leaving 3 bases unmatched. The CDR3 consists of 17 residues. Germline loops: CDR1 MNHEY, CDR2 SMNVEV (reference sequence). CDR3 bases: TGTGCCAGCAGTTTATTTACTAGCGGGGGTTCCTACAATGAGCAGTTCTTC. Translating gives CASSLFTSGGSYNEQFF.

The CDR3 reads CASSARGTPGWEAFF. DNA for the CDR3: TGTGCCAGCAGCGCCCGGGGGACCCCCGGTTGGGAAGCTTTCTTT. The chain carries TRBV9 and TRBJ1-1, with D maybe TRBD1 (5 bases). CDR1 is SGDLS and CDR2 is YYNGEE in the germline V gene. The CDR3 is 15 amino acids. Trimming removed 3 bases at V and 8 bases at J, with 20 bases between.